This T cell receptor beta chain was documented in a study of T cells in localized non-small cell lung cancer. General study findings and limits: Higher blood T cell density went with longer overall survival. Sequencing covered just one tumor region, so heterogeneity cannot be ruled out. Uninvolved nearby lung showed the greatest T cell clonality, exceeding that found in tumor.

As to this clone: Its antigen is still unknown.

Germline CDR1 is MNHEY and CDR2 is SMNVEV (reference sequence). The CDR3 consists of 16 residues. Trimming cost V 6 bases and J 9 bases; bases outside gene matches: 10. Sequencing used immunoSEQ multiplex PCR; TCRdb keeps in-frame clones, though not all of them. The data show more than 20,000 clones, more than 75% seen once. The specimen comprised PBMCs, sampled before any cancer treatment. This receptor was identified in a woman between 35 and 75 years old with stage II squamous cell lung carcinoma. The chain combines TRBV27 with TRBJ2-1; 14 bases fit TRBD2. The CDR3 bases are TGTGCCAGCAGGCCCGGACTAGCGGGAGGCAAGGGTGAGCAGTTCTTC. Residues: CASRPGLAGGKGEQFF.